The clone carrying this T cell receptor (beta chain) is deemed hyperexpanded (1% or more). Its specificity is unknown. The CDR3 consists of 12 residues. Germline loops: CDR1 SEHNR, CDR2 FQNEAQ (reference sequence). V was clipped by 5 bases and J by 5 bases, with 7 bases between them. This sample is part of a study of metastatic and nonmetastatic thyroid tumors. On the study more broadly: Patients with malignant and benign thyroid disease provided blood and tumor or nodule tissue, whose repertoires were compared. Study-wide findings and caveats: Significantly higher TCR beta diversity was reportedly seen in malignant thyroid tumors than benign nodules, in blood and tumor.

Authors' data handling: A distant-metastasis classifier for papillary thyroid cancer was built using CDR3 differences across clinicopathological groups. With MiXCR, TCRdb reprocessed the PCR reads. TCRdb, rather than the study authors, made the V and J calls. The sample lists around 17,000 clones; roughly 26% were seen once. Thyroid surgery took place with no prior treatment in any patient. This TCR derives from a female donor with papillary thyroid cancer or a benign thyroid nodule (not recorded which). Some clones in this sample may be carry-over from other donors' samples. The sequenced sample was adjacent normal tissue. The chain joins TRBV7-9 to TRBJ2-1, with a weak D call TRBD2 (6 bases). CDR3 loop: CASSRGDNEQFF. CDR3 DNA: TGTGCCAGCAGCCGCGGGGACAATGAGCAGTTCTTC.